This T cell receptor (beta chain) was identified during a study of T-cell reconstitution after alpha-beta-depleted transplantation in children. A TCRbeta library incorporating unique molecular identifiers was prepared. From the PCR reads, TCRdb called clonotypes with MiXCR, one entry per CDR3 protein. The data show around 960,000 distinct CDR3 sequences, roughly 29% seen once. Study-wide points: It was surviving recipient T cells and thymic progenitors that gave some patients high TCRbeta diversity at day 60. Roughly two months post-transplant, alpha-beta T cells reportedly originated from several hundred graft clones that had expanded.

On this clonotype: The antigen is unknown.

The V and J ends lost 1 base and 0 bases respectively, with 21 bases between them. Looked up from germline, CDR1 is KGHSH and CDR2 is LQKENI. The CDR3 contains 19 residues. This clonotype originated in a boy in the first two years of life who had a stem cell transplant for SCID, so the T cells may come from the graft donor. The sample here was PBMCs, mostly from graft donor cells, taken 360 days after TCRalphabeta/CD19-depleted stem cell transplant. This rearrangement joins TRBV18 to TRBJ1-1, with a weak D call TRBD1 (5 bases). CDR3 coding DNA: TGTGCCAGCTCACCACTTAGGGCCCGGGACCCAAGCCTGAACACTGAAGCTTTCTTT. It translates to CASSPLRARDPSLNTEAFF.